This T cell receptor (beta chain) was sequenced for a study of blood T cell repertoires in COVID-19. The CDR3 contains 15 residues. V dropped 0 bases and J dropped 3 bases, with 12 bases sitting between them. Looked up from germline, CDR1 is SGHAT and CDR2 is FQDESV (reference sequence). Measured with immunoSEQ multiplex PCR; TCRdb has only the in-frame clones, and not every one. The table lists approximately 45,000 clones, around 86% of them singletons, with about 5% in the top ten. The receptor was derived from a human donor in a cohort sampled during active COVID-19. The sample consisted of peripheral blood. This chain connects TRBV11-1 to TRBJ2-7; perhaps TRBD2 as D (6 bases). The CDR3 nucleotides read TGTGCCAGCAGCTTAGCTTCTAGCGCGAGCTACGAGCAGTACTTC. It encodes CASSLASSASYEQYF.